This T cell receptor (beta chain) was sequenced during a study of identical twins. General study findings and limits: With abundant cord blood beta clonotypes, insertions were fewer; memory repertoires showed no such pattern. Invariant T cells like MAIT and iNKT could partly confound the zero-insertion analyses.

This clonotype was observed a handful of times. Its antigen remains unknown. The germline gives CDR1 SGHRS, CDR2 YFSETQ. This CDR3 is 13 amino acids long. Trimming removed 3 bases at V and 6 bases at J, with 13 bases between. In TCRdb, the 5' RACE reads were re-called with MiXCR into one record per CDR3 protein. The sample lists 310,000 or so distinct CDR3 sequences; more than 6.5% were seen once. These sequences were also reported in another study, on yellow fever vaccine responses in identical twins.

The rearrangement joins TRBV5-1 to TRBJ2-7; D remains ambiguous. The sequenced sample was memory (CD45RO+) T cells sorted from blood. The sequence was obtained from a woman between 18 and 29 years old in good health. CDR3 region: CASSSPSMGEQYF. As DNA, the CDR3 is TGCGCCAGCAGCTCCCCTTCGATGGGCGAGCAGTACTTC.